These T cell receptor beta chains were read from a single sample in a study of T cell responses to AZD1222 COVID-19 vaccine. Clones were sequenced by immunoSEQ multiplex PCR, and TCRdb holds only the in-frame ones, with some missing. The sample shows about 190,000 clones, approximately 94% of them seen only once. Sequencing was performed on peripheral blood, taken on day 0 of AZD1222 vaccination. The receptors derive from an adult in good health. The CDR3 runs from the conserved cysteine through the conserved F or W. The D gene is left open where the match is weak. Rows give clone size only sometimes, using once, few, many, or a class for an expanded clone.

d_call j_call clone_size v_call cdr3_nt cdr3_aa
- TRBJ2-1 - TRBV27 TGTGCCAGCAGTCCTGTGCCCGGCGATGAGCAGTTCTTC CASSPVPGDEQFF
- TRBJ2-1 - TRBV7-8 TGTGCCAGCAGCGGGAGGAGGTCCCAGACACGCAATGAGCAGTTCTTC CASSGRRSQTRNEQFF
- TRBJ2-6 - TRBV7-3 TGTGCCAGCCGGAAGTCCGGGGGAAGTTCTGGGGCCAACGTCCTGACTTTC CASRKSGGSSGANVLTF
- TRBJ2-5 - TRBV6-5 TGTGCCAGCAGCATGGGTGAGACCCAGTACTTC CASSMGETQYF
TRBD1 TRBJ1-2 - TRBV18 TGTGCCAGCTCAGTAGACAGGGCTTTCCGCTATGGCTACACCTTC CASSVDRAFRYGYTF
- TRBJ2-5 - TRBV7-7 TGTGCTAGCACCCAGAAGGGAGGGGGCGAAGAGACCCAGTACTTC CASTQKGGGEETQYF
- TRBJ2-1 - TRBV4-1 TGCGCCAGCAGCCAAGAAATGTACAATGAGCAGTTCTTC CASSQEMYNEQFF
- TRBJ1-2 - TRBV24-1 TGTGCCACCAGTGACCCCCGGGGCGCGGGTGGCTACACCTTC CATSDPRGAGGYTF
- TRBJ1-5 - TRBV6-5 TGTGCCAGCAAAACAGGAGCTCAGCCCCAGCATTTT CASKTGAQPQHF
- TRBJ1-1 - TRBV12-5 TGTGCTAGTGCCCCCGGTGTGGGGGGCACTGAAGCTTTCTTT CASAPGVGGTEAFF
TRBD1 TRBJ2-2 - TRBV5-4 TGTGCCAGCAGCTTGAATATCGGACAGGGTTACACCGGGGAGCTGTTTTTT CASSLNIGQGYTGELFF
TRBD2 TRBJ2-1 few TRBV29-1 TGCAGCGTTGAATCAGGACTAGCGGACAATGAGCAGTTCTTC CSVESGLADNEQFF
- TRBJ1-1 - TRBV15 TGTGCCACCAGCAGAGTGGGCACTGAAGCTTTCTTT CATSRVGTEAFF
TRBD1 TRBJ2-7 - TRBV3-1/TRBV3-2 TGTGCCAGCAGCCCAACAGACAGGGTCCTTTACGAGCAGTACTTC CASSPTDRVLYEQYF
TRBD2 TRBJ2-1 - TRBV9 TGTGCCAGCAGCGTAGCGGGGGGGGCAGGGAAGAATGAGCAGTTCTTC CASSVAGGAGKNEQFF
- TRBJ2-7 few TRBV11-2 TGTGCCAGCAGCTTAGTGCAGGCCTCCTACGAGCAGTACTTC CASSLVQASYEQYF
TRBD1 TRBJ2-7 - TRBV7-9 TGTGCCGGGGGACAGGCCTACGAGCAGTACTTC CAGGQAYEQYF